This TCR beta chain was obtained from a study of tumor-infiltrating lymphocytes in primary liver carcinoma. Trimming left V 0 bases short and J 2 bases short, with 6 bases between. CDR3 length: 14 amino acids. CDR1 SGHRS and CDR2 YFSETQ come from the germline V gene. Total RNA and DNA came together from 20-30 mg of bulk tissue without cell sorting. The template, roughly 0.45 ug total RNA, yielded TCR beta cDNA made with a constant-region primer. Sequencing libraries for TCR beta derived from three nested multiplex PCR rounds that used slightly modified ARM-PCR. TRBV1-TRBV30 forward primers paired with a C-beta reverse primer were used in the first two PCR rounds, which ran approximately 11 cycles each. TCRdb reanalysed the multiplex PCR reads using MiXCR and keeps one entry per CDR3 protein. The repertoire has 95,000 to 150,000 distinct CDR3 sequences, around 60% of them found once; the top ten carry over 7%.

Sequenced: liver tumor tissue from sampling region 1. Specified subset: tumor region T1, superior pole. This TCR was sampled from an older woman with primary liver carcinoma and hepatitis B virus infection. This chain joins TRBV5-1 and TRBJ1-3; D is undetermined. CDR3 residues: CASSLDTAGNTIYF. The CDR3 DNA is TGCGCCAGCAGCTTGGACACCGCTGGAAACACCATATATTTT. The variable domain in full, completed from reference TRBV5-1 and TRBJ1-3, reads KAGVTQTPRYLIKTRGQQVTLSCSPISGHRSVSWYQQTPGQGLQFLFEYFSETQRNKGNFPGRFSGRQFSNSRSEMNVSTLELGDSALYLCASSLDTAGNTIYFGEGSWLTVV.